This is a list of T cell receptor beta chains from one sample in a study of blood T cells in healthy people across ages. A single record per CDR3 protein comes from TCRdb applying MiXCR to the 5' RACE reads. The data contain 1.5 million or so distinct CDR3 sequences, about 42% of them seen just once; the ten biggest clones take up roughly 3.7%. The specimen was blood. All receptors come from a woman aged 18-29 years in good health. Each CDR3 is given with its conserved first and last residue. Each record gives: CDR3 length, V gene, clone size, D gene, J gene, CDR3 DNA, CDR3 protein. The D gene is left open where the match is weak. Clone size is shown for a subset of rows, as once, few, many or a class of expanded clone.

>13|TRBV12-3/TRBV12-4|.|.|TRBJ1-2
TGTGCCAGCAGTTTAAGCCGCGAATATGGCTACACCTTC
CASSLSREYGYTF
>15|TRBV7-2|.|.|TRBJ2-5
TGTGCCACAACGGAGTTCGGCGGAGAGGGAGAGACCCAGTACTTC
CATTEFGGEGETQYF
>16|TRBV12-3/TRBV12-4|few|TRBD2|TRBJ2-1
TGTGCCAGCAGTTTGTCTAGCGGGGTTGTACACCATGAGCAGTTCTTC
CASSLSSGVVHHEQFF
>14|TRBV20-1|few|.|TRBJ2-7
TGCAGTGCTAGCCCGGGGGCCTACTCCTACGAGCAGTACTTC
CSASPGAYSYEQYF
>15|TRBV3-1|.|.|TRBJ2-1
TGTGCCAGCAGCCACGGGCAGTGGGGCTACAATGAGCAGTTCTTC
CASSHGQWGYNEQFF
>14|TRBV7-9|.|.|TRBJ1-2
TGTGCCAGCAGCCCCGAGGGGCCCCCTCAAGGCTACACCTTC
CASSPEGPPQGYTF
>15|TRBV4-3|.|.|TRBJ2-1
TGCGCCAGCAGCCAAGATGGGGCAGGGGCGGATGAGCAGTTCTTC
CASSQDGAGADEQFF
>14|TRBV20-1|few|.|TRBJ1-5
TGCAGTGTAGCCAGGACGGCAACCAATCAGCCCCAGCATTTT
CSVARTATNQPQHF
>16|TRBV4-1|few|.|TRBJ2-7
TGCGCCAGCAGCCAAATAGCTTCCAACTCTGATTACGAGCAGTACTTC
CASSQIASNSDYEQYF
>14|TRBV20-1|few|TRBD1|TRBJ1-5
TGCAGTGCGATCCAAGGACAGGGAGGGCAGCCCCAGCATTTT
CSAIQGQGGQPQHF
>18|TRBV11-2|.|TRBD1|TRBJ2-5
TGTGCCAGCAGCCACCGGGACAGGGGGCCGGAGGTTCAGGAGACCCAGTACTTC
CASSHRDRGPEVQETQYF
>17|TRBV5-1|many|.|TRBJ2-6
TGCGCCAGCAGCTTGGAGAGGGTTTCCTCTGGGGCCAACGTCCTGACTTTC
CASSLERVSSGANVLTF
>14|TRBV20-1|many|.|TRBJ1-2
TGCAGTGCTATCCCGGGAAACAGGAACTATGGCTACACCTTC
CSAIPGNRNYGYTF
>12|TRBV7-9|.|.|TRBJ2-1
TGTGCCAGCAACAAAGGGGGGAATGAGCAGTTCTTC
CASNKGGNEQFF
>17|TRBV7-9|few|TRBD1|TRBJ2-7
TGTGCCAGCAGCTTTAGACCGGGACAGGGTGAAGTGGACGAGCAGTACTTC
CASSFRPGQGEVDEQYF
>16|TRBV20-1|.|TRBD1|TRBJ1-4
TGCAGTGCGCTGACAGGGTCCGGAACAACTAATGAAAAACTGTTTTTT
CSALTGSGTTNEKLFF
>15|TRBV27|few|TRBD2|TRBJ2-7
TGTGCCAGCAGTCCCCGGACTAGCGCGACCTACGAGCAGTACTTC
CASSPRTSATYEQYF
>15|TRBV28|.|.|TRBJ1-1
TGTGCCAGCAGTTCGGGACGGCGGAGGAACACTGAAGCTTTCTTT
CASSSGRRRNTEAFF
>13|TRBV12-3/TRBV12-4|.|.|TRBJ1-2
TGTGCCAGCAGTTTTCCGGGGAGATATGGCTACACCTTC
CASSFPGRYGYTF
>16|TRBV13|once|.|TRBJ2-7
TGTGCCAGCAGCAGCCGGGACTGGACCTCCTACAATGGGCAGTACTTC
CASSSRDWTSYNGQYF
>15|TRBV7-3|.|.|TRBJ1-1
TGTGCCAGCAGCTTAACAGACCAGGAGAACACTGAAGCTTTCTTT
CASSLTDQENTEAFF
>15|TRBV20-1|.|TRBD2|TRBJ2-7
TGCAGTGCTCACAAAGCGGGGGGCCTATACAATGAGCAGTACTTC
CSAHKAGGLYNEQYF
>13|TRBV13|.|.|TRBJ2-1
TGTGCCAGCAGCTTATCTGGGTTCACCCCACTGTTCTTC
CASSLSGFTPLFF
>18|TRBV4-3|many|.|TRBJ2-1
TGCGCCAGCAGCTATAAGAGGGGATTGAGGGATAACTACAATGAGCAGTTCTTC
CASSYKRGLRDNYNEQFF
>16|TRBV7-9|few|TRBD2|TRBJ2-3
TGTGCCAGCAGCTTTCCCGACGGGGGGGTTACAGATACGCAGTATTTT
CASSFPDGGVTDTQYF
>16|TRBV27|.|.|TRBJ1-4
TGTGCCAGCAGTTTGCAGTCCCCTCCAACTAATGAAAAACTGTTTTTT
CASSLQSPPTNEKLFF
>15|TRBV10-3|few|TRBD2|TRBJ2-1
TGTGCCATCAGAGTTACTAGCGGCTCCTACAATGAGCAGTTCTTC
CAIRVTSGSYNEQFF
>12|TRBV29-1|.|.|TRBJ2-7
TGCAGCGTTGACCAGGGACCCAACGAGCAGTACTTC
CSVDQGPNEQYF
>14|TRBV7-3|.|.|TRBJ2-3
TGTGCCAGCAGCATAGTGGGAGGCACAGATACGCAGTATTTT
CASSIVGGTDTQYF
>13|TRBV3-1|.|.|TRBJ2-1
TGTGCCAGCAGCCAATGGTCGAACAATGAGCAGTTCTTC
CASSQWSNNEQFF
>18|TRBV6-5|.|TRBD1|TRBJ2-6
TGTGCCAGCAGTTTCCGCGGGACAGGGAGCCCTGGGGCCAACGTCCTGACTTTC
CASSFRGTGSPGANVLTF